This T cell receptor beta chain was obtained from a study of T-cell memory formation after mild COVID-19. TCRdb re-called the 5' RACE reads through MiXCR, storing one row per CDR3 protein. Of roughly 100,000 distinct CDR3 sequences listed, under 15% are singletons. This clonotype was seen only a few times. V shed 3 bases and J shed 7 bases, with 9 bases lying between them. This CDR3 is 12 amino acids long. This chain uses TRBV12-3 or TRBV12-4 with TRBJ1-2; D is ambiguous. The TCR sequence derives from an adult woman who had mild COVID-19 (a few samples of this study predate the infection). Cell type and time point are not known. The specimen sequenced was PBMCs or a T cell subset sorted from them (not recorded which). The CDR3 here is CASSLGGSGYTF. The CDR3 coding sequence is TGTGCCAGCAGTTTGGGAGGGAGTGGCTACACCTTC.